The 20 T cell receptor beta chains given below trace back to one sample, sequenced in a study of identifying expanded T cells in peripheral blood. Profiled with immunoSEQ multiplex PCR; TCRdb holds only in-frame clones, not every one. The sample lists fewer than 55,000 clones, around 82% occurring once. Sequenced sample: blood. All receptors come from a person aged 18 to 70 in good health.

The V call is TRBV29-1, the J call TRBJ2-1, with TRBD2 matching 10 bases. Trimming cost V 4 bases and J 8 bases; bases outside gene matches: 5. CDR3 length: 13 amino acids. Germline values: CDR1 SQVTM, CDR2 ANQGSEA. In nucleotides, the CDR3 is TGCAGCGTTGCCCTAGCGGGAGAGGATGAGCAGTTCTTC. Translating gives CSVALAGEDEQFF.

This chain uses TRBV6-5 with TRBJ2-5, with D possibly being TRBD1 (6 bases). The V end lost 3 bases, the J end lost 4 bases, and 15 bases lay between the germline ends. Germline assignment: CDR1 MNHEY and CDR2 SVGAGI. The CDR3 totals 15 residues. This CDR3 reads CASSYGRGSVETQYF. CDR3 DNA: TGTGCCAGCAGTTATGGCAGGGGTTCGGTAGAGACCCAGTACTTC.

This sequence joins TRBV6-5 and TRBJ1-1, with TRBD1 identical over 9 bases. Per the germline V gene, CDR1 is MNHEY and CDR2 is SVGAGI. Unmatched junction bases numbered 8, after V lost 8 bases and J lost 1 base. The CDR3 runs to 15 residues. The CDR3 sequence is CASGRDRVGNTEAFF. CDR3 nucleotide sequence: TGTGCCAGCGGCCGGGACAGGGTAGGGAACACTGAAGCTTTCTTT.

This chain joins TRBV11-3 and TRBJ2-5; D might be TRBD2 (5 bases). V dropped 2 bases and J dropped 0 bases, with 10 bases sitting between them. Germline CDR1 reads SGHNT; CDR2 reads YENEEA. CDR3 length: 15 amino acids. The CDR3 region has the DNA TGTGCCAGCAGCTTATTCCGAGGGAACCAAGAGACCCAGTACTTC. Amino acids: CASSLFRGNQETQYF.

The chain joins TRBV5-6 to TRBJ2-3, with 12 nucleotides matching TRBD2. The germline CDR1 and CDR2 sequences are SGHDT and YYEEEE. The CDR3 is 17 amino acids. With 5 bases clipped from V and 2 bases from J, the junction kept 9 bases outside the gene matches. The CDR3 reads CASRHRTSGVTTDTQYF. CDR3 nucleotides: TGTGCCAGCAGACATAGGACTAGCGGGGTAACCACAGATACGCAGTATTTT.

The chain has TRBV2 and TRBJ2-1, with 10 bases that match TRBD2. The CDR3 totals 15 residues. The V segment lost 2 bases and the J segment 4 bases; nucleotides outside the gene matches: 2. Germline V gene data show CDR1 as SNHLY and CDR2 as FYNNEI. CDR3 in amino acids: CASSELAGGYNEQFF. The CDR3 nucleotides read TGTGCCAGCAGTGAATTAGCGGGGGGTTACAATGAGCAGTTCTTC.

This sequence joins TRBV28 and TRBJ2-7, with 8 bases fitting TRBD1. Germline V CDR1 and CDR2: MDHEN, SYDVKM. The CDR3 covers 18 residues. Trimming at V came to 5 bases and at J to 0 bases, leaving 15 bases not matched to a gene. The DNA of the CDR3 is TGTGCCAGCAGTGAGCAAGATAGAGGGGACAGGAGCTCCTACGAGCAGTACGTC. This gives the protein CASSEQDRGDRSSYEQYV.

The J gene is TRBJ1-6, the V gene TRBV14; 9 positions match TRBD1. The V gene end was trimmed by 6 bases and the J gene end by 6 bases; junction bases not matched to a gene: 3. CDR3 length: 14 amino acids. CDR1 is SGHDN and CDR2 is FVKESK in the germline V gene. CDR3 residues: CASRPGQGNSPLHF. The CDR3 DNA sequence: TGTGCCAGCAGACCGGGACAGGGTAATTCACCCCTCCACTTT.

The chain employs TRBV5-1 and TRBJ2-3; D is ambiguous. The CDR3 runs to 13 residues. Germline V gene data show CDR1 as SGHRS and CDR2 as YFSETQ. The V end lost 1 base, the J end lost 4 bases, and 7 bases lay between the germline ends. CDR3 sequence reads: CASSLLTADTQYF. As DNA, the CDR3 is TGCGCCAGCAGCTTGCTAACGGCAGATACGCAGTATTTT.

This clone was counted a single time. The CDR3, as DNA: TGTGCCAGCAGCCCTAGAGATAGGACAGCCTACGAGCAGTACTTC. It codes for CASSPRDRTAYEQYF. The chain combines TRBV9 with TRBJ2-7; D possibly corresponds to TRBD1 (6 bases). The germline gives CDR1 SGDLS, CDR2 YYNGEE. V was clipped by 4 bases and J by 2 bases, with 16 bases between them. CDR3 length: 15 amino acids.

This clone was detected once. The CDR3 loop is CASSLVGRTYEQYF. CDR3 coding DNA: TGTGCCAGCAGCTTGGTAGGCAGGACCTACGAGCAGTACTTC. The V call is TRBV7-9, the J call TRBJ2-5; no definite D call. The DNA end is a closer match to TRBJ2-7, so the J assignment may be wrong. Germline assignment: CDR1 SEHNR and CDR2 FQNEAQ (reference sequence). CDR3 length: 14 amino acids.

This sequence joins TRBV5-6 and TRBJ2-2; 11 bases line up with TRBD2. CDR1 and CDR2 from the germline V gene are SGHDT and YYEEEE. The CDR3 is 16 amino acids. V shed 4 bases, J shed 4 bases, and the junction held 6 bases outside the gene matches. CDR3 bases: TGTGCCAGCAGCCTCTTAGCGGGAGGGGTCACCGGGGAGCTGTTTTTT. It codes for CASSLLAGGVTGELFF. Filled out from reference TRBV5-6 and TRBJ2-2, the complete variable domain reads DAGVTQSPTHLIKTRGQQVTLRCSPKSGHDTVSWYQQALGQGPQFIFQYYEEEERQRGNFPDRFSGHQFPNYSSELNVNALLLGDSALYLCASSLLAGGVTGELFFGEGSRLTVL.

V usage is TRBV9 and J usage is TRBJ1-1, with D uncertain. Germline CDR1 is SGDLS and CDR2 is YYNGEE. CDR3 size: 13 residues. Deletions cut 4 bases from V and 4 bases from J, with 11 bases between. CDR3 bases: TGTGCCAGCAGCCTCACCCCGGGCACTGAAGCTTTCTTT. It codes for CASSLTPGTEAFF.

The gene calls are TRBV7-2 and TRBJ2-5, with D tentatively TRBD1 (6 bases). This CDR3 region has 17 residues. V gave up 2 bases and J gave up 2 bases, with 18 bases separating them. Germline CDR1 and CDR2: SGHTA and FQGNSA. CDR3 protein: CASSLLQGFRGQETQYF. In DNA, the CDR3 is TGTGCCAGCAGCTTACTCCAGGGGTTTAGGGGGCAAGAGACCCAGTACTTC.

This sequence joins TRBV5-4 and TRBJ1-2; TRBD1 matches 8 bases. Germline V gene data show CDR1 as SGHNT and CDR2 as YYREEE (reference sequence). The CDR3 consists of 17 residues. With V trimmed by 4 bases and J by 3 bases, 14 bases remained unmatched. CDR3 DNA sequence: TGTGCCAGCAGCAACAATGGACAGGGAAGGAGAGACTATGGCTACACCTTC. It translates to CASSNNGQGRRDYGYTF.

This chain uses TRBV6-1 with TRBJ2-5; no reliable D call. The CDR3 has 13 amino acids. V dropped 2 bases and J dropped 7 bases, with 11 bases sitting between them. Germline V lookup: CDR1 MNHNS, CDR2 SASEGT. CDR3: CASSELASGTQYF. Here the CDR3 DNA reads TGTGCCAGCAGTGAACTTGCCTCGGGGACCCAGTACTTC.

The rearrangement joins TRBV6-5 to TRBJ1-2; D might be TRBD1 (6 bases). The CDR3 contains 16 residues. Germline V gene data show CDR1 as MNHEY and CDR2 as SVGAGI. V lost 0 bases and J 7 bases, leaving 18 bases between the germline ends. The chain's CDR3 is CASSYSGTNRVRGYTF. The CDR3 bases are TGTGCCAGCAGTTACTCGGGGACAAATCGAGTACGTGGCTACACCTTC.

This clone was counted between two and nine times. The rearrangement uses TRBV6-6 and TRBJ1-5, with a weak D call TRBD1 (5 bases). V was pared by 6 bases and J by 4 bases, with 7 bases between. There are 12 residues in the CDR3. Germline CDR1 MNHNY, CDR2 SVGAGI (reference sequence). CDR3 DNA sequence: TGTGCCAGCAGGGGGGGGAATCAGCCCCAGCATTTT. Protein: CASRGGNQPQHF.

This clone has only one observation. The CDR3 spells CASKGDRGNQPQHF. CDR3 sequence (DNA): TGTGCCAGTAAAGGAGACAGGGGGAATCAGCCCCAGCATTTT. This rearrangement joins TRBV19 to TRBJ1-5, with 9 bases fitting TRBD1. V dropped 7 bases and J dropped 4; count of bases not matched to a gene: 5. CDR3 length: 14 amino acids. CDR1 is LNHDA and CDR2 is SQIVND in the germline V gene (reference sequence).

The chain employs TRBV5-6 and TRBJ1-5; D ambiguous. The CDR3 has 14 amino acids. The V and J ends lost 4 bases and 8 bases respectively, with 16 bases between them. Per germline, CDR1 SGHDT and CDR2 YYEEEE. The CDR3 DNA sequence: TGTGCCAGCAGCGTCGCGGGGATCCGAGAGCCCCAGCATTTT. The encoded protein is CASSVAGIREPQHF.